Listed below are T cell receptor beta chains from one sample, sequenced in a study of OX40 agonist ivuxolimab in advanced cancers. The table came from immunoSEQ multiplex PCR; TCRdb's copy has only in-frame clones and leaves some out. The data hold about 94,000 clones, with 92% observed a single time. Sequences were derived from CD4+ or CD8+ T cells sorted from blood, sampled in a trial of the OX40 agonist ivuxolimab. All receptors derive from an adult with an advanced solid tumor such as melanoma, head and neck, liver or kidney cancer. CDR3s include the opening cysteine and the closing phenylalanine or tryptophan. The order of the fields is CDR3 DNA, CDR3 protein, V gene, D gene, J gene. A D gene is named only where the DNA matches it firmly.

CDR3 DNA: TGTGCCAGTAGTTTTACCTCCGAAAAACTGTTTTTT
CDR3 protein: CASSFTSEKLFF
V gene: TRBV19
D gene: -
J gene: TRBJ1-4

CDR3 DNA: TGTGCCAGCAGTCCGGGACAGGGGGTTTACGAGCAGTACTTC
CDR3 protein: CASSPGQGVYEQYF
V gene: TRBV6-5
D gene: TRBD1
J gene: TRBJ2-7

CDR3 DNA: TGCGCCAGCAGCTTGGACTTAGCGGGGGACTACGAGCAGTACTTC
CDR3 protein: CASSLDLAGDYEQYF
V gene: TRBV5-1
D gene: TRBD2
J gene: TRBJ2-7

CDR3 DNA: TGCAGTGCTAGTACCGGGAATGAGCAGTTCTTC
CDR3 protein: CSASTGNEQFF
V gene: TRBV20-1
D gene: -
J gene: TRBJ2-1

CDR3 DNA: TGTGCCAGCAGCTTCGACAGGGACGAGCAGTACTTC
CDR3 protein: CASSFDRDEQYF
V gene: TRBV7-2
D gene: TRBD1
J gene: TRBJ2-7

CDR3 DNA: TGTGCCACCAAAAGCGGGAGCACAGATACGCAGTATTTT
CDR3 protein: CATKSGSTDTQYF
V gene: TRBV28
D gene: -
J gene: TRBJ2-3

CDR3 DNA: TGTGCCAGCAGCTTGAGCTGGCCTCGAAACACCGGGGAGCTGTTTTTT
CDR3 protein: CASSLSWPRNTGELFF
V gene: TRBV5-6
D gene: -
J gene: TRBJ2-2

CDR3 DNA: TGTGCCAGCAGCTTCGGTACTAGCGGGACAACCGGGGAGCTGTTTTTT
CDR3 protein: CASSFGTSGTTGELFF
V gene: TRBV5-6
D gene: TRBD2
J gene: TRBJ2-2

CDR3 DNA: TGTGCCAGCAGCTCTGTGGGCTGCACCTTC
CDR3 protein: CASSSVGCTF
V gene: TRBV2
D gene: -
J gene: TRBJ1-2

CDR3 DNA: TGTGCCAGCAGCACCGGGACAGAGTTCTACGAGCAGTACTTC
CDR3 protein: CASSTGTEFYEQYF
V gene: TRBV7-9
D gene: TRBD1
J gene: TRBJ2-7

CDR3 DNA: TGTGCCAGCTGGTGGGCCGGGGAGCTGTTTTTT
CDR3 protein: CASWWAGELFF
V gene: TRBV6-1
D gene: -
J gene: TRBJ2-2